A selection of T cell receptor beta chains follows, all from one sample in a study of control samples from healthy donors and cancer patients. Sequenced by immunoSEQ multiplex PCR; TCRdb stores in-frame clones only, minus some. The data contain roughly 450,000 clones, around 90% of them seen just once; the ten biggest clones take up 5.5% to 8%. Sample: PBMCs. The receptor set was obtained from a man in his forties with head and neck cancer. The CDR3 runs from the conserved cysteine through the conserved F or W. The D gene is left open where the match is weak. Some rows have no size entry. The others give once, few or many, or a class for an expanded clone.

abundance | j_gene | d_gene | v_gene | CDR3aa | CDR3nt
NA | TRBJ1-2 | NA | TRBV27 | CASRTYGGRTDRFSNFNYGYTF | TGTGCCAGCAGAACCTATGGGGGGCGAACGGACAGATTTTCGAATTTCAACTATGGCTACACCTTC
NA | TRBJ2-7 | NA | TRBV6-1 | CASSELRRDYEQYF | TGTGCCAGCAGTGAACTCCGCAGGGACTACGAGCAGTACTTC
NA | TRBJ2-1 | TRBD2 | TRBV7-8 | CASSEGLAGEEQFF | TGTGCCAGCAGCGAGGGACTAGCGGGAGAGGAGCAGTTCTTC
once | TRBJ1-5 | NA | TRBV2 | CASNGPSNQPQHF | TGTGCCAGCAATGGCCCTTCTAATCAGCCCCAGCATTTT
NA | TRBJ1-5 | NA | TRBV12-3/TRBV12-4 | CASSTGPDQPQHF | TGTGCCAGCAGTACAGGGCCGGACCAGCCCCAGCATTTT
NA | TRBJ2-7 | TRBD2 | TRBV5-1 | CASSLALGGYEQYF | TGCGCCAGCAGCTTGGCCCTGGGGGGGTACGAGCAGTACTTC
NA | TRBJ2-7 | NA | TRBV5-8 | CASRLFGEQYF | TGTGCCAGCAGATTATTTGGAGAGCAGTACTTC
NA | TRBJ1-6 | NA | TRBV7-2 | CASSPQTRTNNSPLHF | TGTGCCAGCAGCCCGCAGACAAGGACGAATAATTCACCCCTCCACTTT
once | TRBJ1-5 | NA | TRBV3-1/TRBV3-2 | CASSQGRDQPQHF | TGTGCCAGCAGCCAAGGGAGGGATCAGCCCCAGCATTTT
NA | TRBJ2-3 | NA | TRBV9 | CASSVSGDTQYF | TGTGCCAGCAGCGTCTCTGGGGATACGCAGTATTTT
once | TRBJ1-1 | NA | TRBV7-9 | CASSLGSGVVTEAFF | TGTGCCAGCAGCTTAGGTTCGGGGGTGGTCACTGAAGCTTTCTTT
NA | TRBJ1-5 | NA | TRBV6-1 | CASIDETGPQSNQPQHF | TGTGCCAGCATTGACGAAACGGGACCGCAGAGCAATCAGCCCCAGCATTTT
NA | TRBJ2-5 | NA | TRBV7-6 | CASSLPRETQYF | TGTGCCAGCAGCCTCCCAAGGGAGACCCAGTACTTC
NA | TRBJ2-1 | NA | TRBV6-5 | CASNPDSAFYNEQFF | TGTGCCAGCAACCCGGACAGTGCCTTCTACAATGAGCAGTTCTTC
NA | TRBJ2-3 | NA | TRBV7-8 | CASSRFTDTQYF | TGTGCCAGCAGCCGCTTCACAGATACGCAGTATTTT
NA | TRBJ1-2 | TRBD1 | TRBV25-1 | CASSGRQGAYYGYTF | TGTGCCAGCAGTGGACGACAGGGGGCGTACTATGGCTACACCTTC
NA | TRBJ1-1 | NA | TRBV15 | CATSIVRVTNHTEAFF | TGTGCCACCAGCATCGTTAGGGTCACTAATCACACTGAAGCTTTCTTT
NA | TRBJ2-7 | TRBD1 | TRBV4-1 | CASSRSTGTAYEQYF | TGCGCCAGCAGCCGCTCGACCGGGACAGCCTACGAGCAGTACTTC
NA | TRBJ1-4 | NA | TRBV5-1 | CASSLEGVMGKLFF | TGCGCCAGCAGCTTGGAGGGGGTGATGGGTAAACTGTTTTTT
once | TRBJ2-7 | NA | TRBV2 | CASTTQGGYEQYF | TGTGCCAGCACAACCCAGGGGGGTTACGAGCAGTACTTC
NA | TRBJ2-3 | NA | TRBV11-1 | CASSFSSYWGADTQYF | TGTGCCAGCAGCTTTTCCTCCTACTGGGGCGCAGATACGCAGTATTTT
NA | TRBJ2-3 | NA | TRBV5-6 | CASSLAQGTDTQYF | TGTGCCAGCAGCTTGGCCCAGGGGACAGATACGCAGTATTTT
NA | TRBJ2-3 | NA | TRBV19 | CASSYRLVTDTQYF | TGTGCCAGCTCTTATAGATTGGTCACAGATACGCAGTATTTT
once | TRBJ1-5 | NA | TRBV12-3/TRBV12-4 | CASSFTDQPQHF | TGTGCCAGCAGTTTCACCGATCAGCCCCAGCATTTT
NA | TRBJ2-7 | NA | TRBV27 | CASSLSWGTYEQYF | TGTGCCAGCAGTTTATCGTGGGGAACCTACGAGCAGTACTTC
NA | TRBJ2-2 | NA | TRBV19 | CASSPIRDGYTGELFF | TGTGCCAGTAGTCCCATCCGGGACGGGTACACCGGGGAGCTGTTTTTT
once | TRBJ1-6 | NA | TRBV6-2/TRBV6-3 | CASSTTSPLHF | TGTGCCAGCAGCACTACATCACCCCTCCACTTT
NA | TRBJ2-4 | NA | TRBV6-1 | CASSETTSAKNIQYF | TGTGCCAGCAGTGAGACTACTAGCGCCAAAAACATTCAGTACTTC
NA | TRBJ1-2 | NA | TRBV5-1 | CASSLGESYGYTF | TGCGCCAGCAGCTTGGGAGAAAGCTATGGCTACACCTTC
NA | TRBJ1-6 | NA | TRBV6-5 | CDPAGTCYNNSPLHF | TGTGACCCGGCAGGGACTTGTTATAATAATTCACCCCTCCACTTT
NA | TRBJ1-1 | TRBD1 | TRBV5-4 | CASSLYATGGTEAFF | TGTGCCAGCAGCTTGTACGCCACAGGGGGCACTGAAGCTTTCTTT
NA | TRBJ2-3 | TRBD2 | TRBV7-3 | CASIHWTSGSDTQYF | TGTGCCAGCATCCACTGGACTAGCGGATCAGATACGCAGTATTTT
NA | TRBJ2-3 | NA | TRBV7-9 | CASSSDRGSGGFTDTQYF | TGTGCCAGCAGCAGTGACAGGGGTAGCGGGGGCTTCACAGATACGCAGTATTTT
NA | TRBJ1-5 | TRBD1 | TRBV30 | CAWSVGTGGGGQPQHF | TGTGCCTGGAGTGTAGGTACAGGGGGCGGAGGGCAGCCCCAGCATTTT
NA | TRBJ2-2 | NA | TRBV24-1 | CATSDPNTGELFF | TGTGCCACCAGTGATCCCAACACCGGGGAGCTGTTTTTT
NA | TRBJ1-2 | NA | TRBV3-1/TRBV3-2 | CASSQGAYGYTF | TGTGCCAGCAGCCAAGGGGCCTATGGCTACACCTTC
NA | TRBJ2-1 | TRBD1 | TRBV29-1 | CSVASRDRVRSQFF | TGCAGCGTTGCGTCCCGGGACAGGGTACGGTCGCAGTTCTTC
NA | TRBJ1-4 | NA | TRBV2 | CASSEPDTSWDEKLFF | TGTGCCAGCAGTGAACCGGACACGTCGTGGGATGAAAAACTGTTTTTT
NA | TRBJ1-1 | TRBD1 | TRBV6-5 | CASGDSSMNTEAFF | TGTGCCAGCGGGGACAGTTCCATGAACACTGAAGCTTTCTTT
NA | TRBJ2-1 | TRBD2 | TRBV9 | CASSNPGLAGVYNEQFF | TGTGCCAGCAGCAACCCGGGACTAGCGGGAGTCTACAATGAGCAGTTCTTC